This is a list of T cell receptor beta chains from one sample in a study of control samples from healthy donors and cancer patients. Only in-frame clones appear in the TCRdb table, and some are missing; sequencing was by immunoSEQ multiplex PCR. The sample holds 95,000 to 130,000 clones; more than 70% are singletons and the top ten take about 2.1%. Sequencing was carried out using blood. The receptor source for this set is an older woman in good health. CDR3s include the opening cysteine and the closing phenylalanine or tryptophan.

v_gene: TRBV9
j_gene: TRBJ2-1
CDR3aa: CASSVGQGARDEQFF

v_gene: TRBV6-1
j_gene: TRBJ1-2
CDR3aa: CASSELFGTF

v_gene: TRBV11-1
j_gene: TRBJ1-6
CDR3aa: CASSLGGSGNSPLHF

v_gene: TRBV4-1
j_gene: TRBJ2-1
CDR3aa: CASSPQARGGAWNEQFF

v_gene: TRBV27
j_gene: TRBJ2-7
CDR3aa: CASSLSGTGGYEQYF

v_gene: TRBV3-1/TRBV3-2
j_gene: TRBJ1-1
CDR3aa: CASSQGAGAVNTEAFF

v_gene: TRBV3-1/TRBV3-2
j_gene: TRBJ2-5
CDR3aa: CASSYADLQETQYF

v_gene: TRBV3-1/TRBV3-2
j_gene: TRBJ1-2
CDR3aa: CASSQSGVYGYTF

v_gene: TRBV5-6
j_gene: TRBJ2-2
CDR3aa: CASSLLGTNTGELFF

v_gene: TRBV5-1
j_gene: TRBJ2-7
CDR3aa: CASSGGQGAREQYF

v_gene: TRBV10-1
j_gene: TRBJ1-2
CDR3aa: CASSEDWELSNYGYTF

v_gene: TRBV5-1
j_gene: TRBJ1-1
CDR3aa: CASSVSGDTEAFF

v_gene: TRBV27
j_gene: TRBJ1-6
CDR3aa: CATQGSYNSPLHF

v_gene: TRBV10-3
j_gene: TRBJ1-6
CDR3aa: CAISERGLESPLHF

v_gene: TRBV4-3
j_gene: TRBJ2-2
CDR3aa: CASSHATGGQTGELFF

v_gene: TRBV5-1
j_gene: TRBJ2-3
CDR3aa: CASSPGLAGRTDTQYF

v_gene: TRBV12-3/TRBV12-4
j_gene: TRBJ2-1
CDR3aa: CASRRGEKEQFF

v_gene: TRBV2
j_gene: TRBJ1-2
CDR3aa: CASSEWKGGVGYTF

v_gene: TRBV27
j_gene: TRBJ1-6
CDR3aa: CASSWGGEPLHF

v_gene: TRBV7-9
j_gene: TRBJ1-1
CDR3aa: CASSTSRGELGAFF

v_gene: TRBV24-1
j_gene: TRBJ2-1
CDR3aa: CATSDSDLFDEQFF

v_gene: TRBV14
j_gene: TRBJ2-5
CDR3aa: CASSRAGRETQYF

v_gene: TRBV27
j_gene: TRBJ1-1
CDR3aa: CASRLTGQGIPEAFF